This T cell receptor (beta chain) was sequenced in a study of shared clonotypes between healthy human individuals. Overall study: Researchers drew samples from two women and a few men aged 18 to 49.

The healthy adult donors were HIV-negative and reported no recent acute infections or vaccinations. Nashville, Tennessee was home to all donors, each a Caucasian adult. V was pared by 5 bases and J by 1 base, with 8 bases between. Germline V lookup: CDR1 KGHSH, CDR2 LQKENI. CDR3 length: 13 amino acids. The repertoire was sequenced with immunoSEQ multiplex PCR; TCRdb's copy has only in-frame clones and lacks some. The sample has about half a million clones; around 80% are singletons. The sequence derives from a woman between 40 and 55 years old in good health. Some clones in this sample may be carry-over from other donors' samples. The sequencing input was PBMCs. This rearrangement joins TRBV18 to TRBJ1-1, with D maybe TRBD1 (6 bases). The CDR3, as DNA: TGTGCCAGCTCAACAGGGAGGAACACTGAAGCTTTCTTT. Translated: CASSTGRNTEAFF.